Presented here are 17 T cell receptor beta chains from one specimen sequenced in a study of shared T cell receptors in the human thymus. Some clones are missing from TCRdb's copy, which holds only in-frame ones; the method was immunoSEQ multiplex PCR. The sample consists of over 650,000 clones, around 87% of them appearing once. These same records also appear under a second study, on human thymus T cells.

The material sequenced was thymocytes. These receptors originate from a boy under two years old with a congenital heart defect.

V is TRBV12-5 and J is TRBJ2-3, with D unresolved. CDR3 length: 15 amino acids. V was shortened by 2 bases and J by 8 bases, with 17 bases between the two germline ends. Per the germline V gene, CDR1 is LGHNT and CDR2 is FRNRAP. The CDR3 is CASGLIPGATATQYF. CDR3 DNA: TGTGCTAGTGGTTTGATCCCCGGAGCCACGGCTACGCAGTATTTT.

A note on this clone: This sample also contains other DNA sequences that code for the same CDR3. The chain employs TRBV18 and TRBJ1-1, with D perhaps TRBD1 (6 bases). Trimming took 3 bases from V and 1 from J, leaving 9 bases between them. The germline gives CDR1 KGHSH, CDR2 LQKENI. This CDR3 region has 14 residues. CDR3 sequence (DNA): TGTGCCAGCTCACCCTGGACAGCGAACACTGAAGCTTTCTTT. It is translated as CASSPWTANTEAFF.

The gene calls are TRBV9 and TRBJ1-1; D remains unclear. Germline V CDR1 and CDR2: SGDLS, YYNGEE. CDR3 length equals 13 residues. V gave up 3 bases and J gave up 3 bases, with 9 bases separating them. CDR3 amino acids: CASSEEVHTEAFF. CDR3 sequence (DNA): TGTGCCAGCAGCGAGGAGGTTCACACTGAAGCTTTCTTT.

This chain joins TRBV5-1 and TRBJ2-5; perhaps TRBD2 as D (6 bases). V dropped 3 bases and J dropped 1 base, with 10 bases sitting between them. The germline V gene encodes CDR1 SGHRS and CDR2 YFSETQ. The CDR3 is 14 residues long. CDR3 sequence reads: CASSCGTGQETQYF. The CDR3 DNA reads TGCGCCAGCAGCTGCGGGACGGGCCAAGAGACCCAGTACTTC.

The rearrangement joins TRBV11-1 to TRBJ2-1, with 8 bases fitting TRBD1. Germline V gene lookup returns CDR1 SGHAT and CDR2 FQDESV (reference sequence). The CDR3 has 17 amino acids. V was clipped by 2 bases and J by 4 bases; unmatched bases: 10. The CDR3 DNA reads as TGTGCCAGCAGCTTACGGGTGGGACAGGAGCTATACAATGAGCAGTTCTTC. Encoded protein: CASSLRVGQELYNEQFF.

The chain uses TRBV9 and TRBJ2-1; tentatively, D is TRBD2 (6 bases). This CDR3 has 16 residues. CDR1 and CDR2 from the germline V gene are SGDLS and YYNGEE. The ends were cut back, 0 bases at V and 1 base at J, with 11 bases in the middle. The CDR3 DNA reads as TGTGCCAGCAGCGTAGGGTCCGCGGGGTCCTACAATGAGCAGTTCTTC. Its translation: CASSVGSAGSYNEQFF.

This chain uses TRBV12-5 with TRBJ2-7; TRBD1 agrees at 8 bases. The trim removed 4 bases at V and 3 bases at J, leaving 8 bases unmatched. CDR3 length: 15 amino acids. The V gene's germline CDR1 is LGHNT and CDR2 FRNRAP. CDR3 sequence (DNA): TGTGCTAGTGGTTCTACCCGGACAGGGTACTACGAGCAGTACTTC. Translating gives CASGSTRTGYYEQYF.

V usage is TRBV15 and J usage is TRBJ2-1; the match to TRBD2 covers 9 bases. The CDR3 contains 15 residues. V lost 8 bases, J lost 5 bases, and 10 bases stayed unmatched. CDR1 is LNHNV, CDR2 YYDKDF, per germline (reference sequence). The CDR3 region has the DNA TGTGCCACCCTCGAACTAGCGGGTGGGAACAATGAGCAGTTCTTC. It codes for CATLELAGGNNEQFF.

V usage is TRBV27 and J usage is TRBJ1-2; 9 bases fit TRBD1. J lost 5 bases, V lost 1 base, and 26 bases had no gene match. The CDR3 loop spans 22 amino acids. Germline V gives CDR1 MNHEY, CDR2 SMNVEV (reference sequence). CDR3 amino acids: CASSLLLRTGARGFGPWYGYTF. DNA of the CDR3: TGTGCCAGCAGTTTATTACTCCGGACAGGGGCCCGCGGGTTCGGGCCGTGGTATGGCTACACCTTC.

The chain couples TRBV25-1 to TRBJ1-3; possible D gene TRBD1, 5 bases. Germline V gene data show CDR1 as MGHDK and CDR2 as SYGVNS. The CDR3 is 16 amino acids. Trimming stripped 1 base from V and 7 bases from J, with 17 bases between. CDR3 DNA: TGTGCCAGCAGTGAATCCCCCGCAGGGTCCGGGAACACCATATATTTT. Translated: CASSESPAGSGNTIYF.

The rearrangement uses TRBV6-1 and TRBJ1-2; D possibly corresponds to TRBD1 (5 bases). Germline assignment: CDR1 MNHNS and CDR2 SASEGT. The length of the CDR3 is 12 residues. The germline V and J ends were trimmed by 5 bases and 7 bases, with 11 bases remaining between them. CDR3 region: CASSPRGSGYTF. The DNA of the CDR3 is TGTGCCAGCAGTCCGCGGGGGAGTGGCTACACCTTC.

CDR3 loop: CASSPQGGTYNEQFF. The CDR3 bases are TGTGCCAGCAGCCCCCAGGGCGGAACCTACAATGAGCAGTTCTTC. This chain uses TRBV7-9 with TRBJ2-1; weak D call: TRBD1 (5 bases). V lost 5 bases and J 2 bases, leaving 13 bases between the germline ends. This CDR3 region has 15 residues. The germline gives CDR1 SEHNR, CDR2 FQNEAQ (reference sequence).

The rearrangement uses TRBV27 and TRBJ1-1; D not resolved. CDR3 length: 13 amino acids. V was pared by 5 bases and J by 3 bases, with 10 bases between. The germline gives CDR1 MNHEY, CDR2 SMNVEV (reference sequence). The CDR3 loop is CASSPNRDTEAFF. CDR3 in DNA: TGTGCCAGCAGTCCTAACCGGGACACTGAAGCTTTCTTT.

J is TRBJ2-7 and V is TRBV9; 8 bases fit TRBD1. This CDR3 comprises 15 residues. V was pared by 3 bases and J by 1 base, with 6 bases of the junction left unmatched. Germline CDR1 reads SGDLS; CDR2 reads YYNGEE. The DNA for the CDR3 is TGTGCCAGCAGCGAAAGGACAGGGCCATCCTACGAGCAGTACTTC. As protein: CASSERTGPSYEQYF.

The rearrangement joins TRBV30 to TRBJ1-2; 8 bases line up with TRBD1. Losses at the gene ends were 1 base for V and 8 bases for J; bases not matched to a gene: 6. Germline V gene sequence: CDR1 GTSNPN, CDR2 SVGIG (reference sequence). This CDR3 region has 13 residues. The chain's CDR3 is CAWSEQGEGGYTF. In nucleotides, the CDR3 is TGTGCCTGGAGTGAACAGGGGGAGGGGGGCTACACCTTC.

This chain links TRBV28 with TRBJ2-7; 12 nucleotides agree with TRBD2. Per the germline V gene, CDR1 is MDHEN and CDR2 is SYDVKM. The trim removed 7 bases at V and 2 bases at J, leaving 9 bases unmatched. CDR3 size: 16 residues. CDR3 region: CASTLRTSGNPYEQYF. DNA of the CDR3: TGTGCCAGCACCCTTCGGACTAGCGGGAACCCCTACGAGCAGTACTTC.

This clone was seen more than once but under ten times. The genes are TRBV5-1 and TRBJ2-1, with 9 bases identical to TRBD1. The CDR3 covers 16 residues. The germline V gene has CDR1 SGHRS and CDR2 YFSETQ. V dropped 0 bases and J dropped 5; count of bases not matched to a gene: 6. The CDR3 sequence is CASSLGRDRVDNEQFF. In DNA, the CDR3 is TGCGCCAGCAGCTTGGGTAGGGACAGGGTAGACAATGAGCAGTTCTTC.